These T cell receptor beta chains were read from a single sample in a study of siplizumab effects on memory and regulatory T cells. TCRdb keeps only in-frame clones here, not all; method: immunoSEQ multiplex PCR. The sample carries some 97,000 clones, 92% recorded once. Specimen: Tregs sorted from blood. These receptors were collected from a human donor in good health. The CDR3 runs from the conserved cysteine through the conserved F or W. The D gene is left open where the match is weak. Where a row states a size, it is once, few, many or the class of an expanded clone; other rows omit it.

-	TRBJ2-6	TRBV11-2	-	CASTPSGANVLTF	TGTGCCAGCACCCCCTCTGGGGCCAACGTCCTGACTTTC
-	TRBJ2-7	TRBV5-1	-	CASSLVASSSYEQYF	TGCGCCAGCAGCTTGGTTGCCAGTAGCTCCTACGAGCAGTACTTC
-	TRBJ2-1	TRBV7-9	-	CASSPRGHRQDEQFF	TGTGCCAGCAGCCCCCGCGGGCACCGGCAAGATGAGCAGTTCTTC
-	TRBJ2-7	TRBV5-1	-	CASSPAPTYEQYF	TGCGCCAGCAGCCCAGCTCCAACCTACGAGCAGTACTTC
-	TRBJ1-1	TRBV5-1	-	CASSLLTAAANTEAFF	TGCGCCAGCAGCTTGTTAACAGCTGCAGCGAACACTGAAGCTTTCTTT
-	TRBJ1-2	TRBV2	-	CASSWTGSSFPNYGYTF	TGTGCCAGCAGTTGGACGGGTTCCAGTTTTCCTAACTATGGCTACACCTTC
-	TRBJ1-4	TRBV28	-	CASSSPLGAGEKLFF	TGTGCCAGCAGTTCCCCGCTAGGGGCGGGCGAAAAACTGTTTTTT
-	TRBJ2-7	TRBV6-6	-	CASSYKDHEQYF	TGTGCCAGCAGTTACAAAGACCACGAGCAGTACTTC
-	TRBJ1-3	TRBV28	-	CASSAAGLTGNTIYF	TGTGCCAGCTCCGCTGCGGGACTCACAGGAAACACCATATATTTT
-	TRBJ1-3	TRBV5-1	-	CASSLAAKPSGNTIYF	TGCGCCAGCAGCTTGGCGGCCAAACCCTCTGGAAACACCATATATTTT
many	TRBJ1-5	TRBV7-2	-	CASSLKVNQPQHF	TGTGCCAGCAGCTTAAAGGTTAATCAGCCCCAGCATTTT
-	TRBJ2-3	TRBV19	TRBD2	CASSNGVAGYTDTQYF	TGTGCCAGTAGCAACGGAGTAGCGGGGTACACAGATACGCAGTATTTT
-	TRBJ2-2	TRBV2	-	CASSRVGFSPDTGELFF	TGTGCCAGCAGTCGGGTCGGTTTTTCCCCGGACACCGGGGAGCTGTTTTTT
-	TRBJ1-3	TRBV6-5	-	CASSYSGGNTIYF	TGTGCCAGCAGTTACTCGGGAGGAAACACCATATATTTT
-	TRBJ2-5	TRBV9	-	CASSVASQLIETQYF	TGTGCCAGCAGCGTAGCTAGCCAGCTAATAGAGACCCAGTACTTC
-	TRBJ2-7	TRBV2	-	CASSQDLYEQYF	TGTGCCAGCAGTCAGGATCTCTACGAGCAGTACTTC
-	TRBJ2-1	TRBV10-3	-	CATSGYENEQFF	TGTGCCACCTCTGGGTATGAGAATGAGCAGTTCTTC
-	TRBJ2-2	TRBV10-1	-	CASRSDANTGELFF	TGCGCCAGTCGATCAGACGCGAACACCGGGGAGCTGTTTTTT
-	TRBJ2-3	TRBV18	TRBD2	CASSPRLAGGSPDTQYF	TGTGCCAGCTCACCTAGACTAGCGGGAGGATCACCAGATACGCAGTATTTT
-	TRBJ2-7	TRBV11-2	-	CASSVLWEQYF	TGTGCCAGCAGCGTTCTATGGGAGCAGTACTTC
-	TRBJ1-1	TRBV2	-	CASSEFSGRLNTEAFF	TGTGCCAGCAGTGAGTTTTCTGGACGGCTGAACACTGAAGCTTTCTTT
once	TRBJ1-5	TRBV19	-	CASRGHHGTPPQPQHF	TGTGCCAGTAGGGGACACCACGGGACACCGCCCCAGCCCCAGCATTTT
-	TRBJ1-5	TRBV19	TRBD1	CASSIAPDRENQPQHF	TGTGCCAGTAGTATAGCACCGGACAGGGAGAATCAGCCCCAGCATTTT
once	TRBJ2-7	TRBV19	-	CASSPVQVKGGYEQYF	TGTGCCAGTAGTCCCGTGCAGGTGAAGGGGGGCTACGAGCAGTACTTC
-	TRBJ2-7	TRBV2	TRBD1	CARHRGVRPTSHTKYF	TGTGCCAGACACAGGGGGGTCCGACCCACTAGCCATACAAAGTACTTC
-	TRBJ2-7	TRBV15	TRBD1	CATSRGGTGAYEQYF	TGTGCCACCAGCAGAGGGGGGACAGGGGCCTACGAGCAGTACTTC
once	TRBJ2-5	TRBV7-9	-	CASSSQAGPYLETQYF	TGTGCCAGCAGCTCGCAAGCCGGGCCTTATTTGGAGACCCAGTACTTC
-	TRBJ2-2	TRBV5-1	-	CASTEVTASGELFF	TGCGCCAGCACCGAGGTAACGGCATCCGGGGAGCTGTTTTTT
-	TRBJ2-7	TRBV28	TRBD2	CASSFWASGRTRDEQYF	TGTGCCAGCAGTTTTTGGGCTAGCGGGAGGACAAGAGACGAGCAGTACTTC
-	TRBJ2-5	TRBV19	-	CASSIWGETQYF	TGTGCCAGTAGTATATGGGGGGAGACCCAGTACTTC
-	TRBJ2-2	TRBV4-1	TRBD1	CASSQGTGAVGTGELFF	TGCGCCAGCAGCCAAGGGACAGGGGCTGTGGGCACCGGGGAGCTGTTTTTT
-	TRBJ1-2	TRBV5-1	TRBD1	CASSLGSDRGFYGYTF	TGCGCCAGCAGCTTGGGCTCGGACAGGGGTTTCTATGGCTACACCTTC
-	TRBJ1-1	TRBV30	TRBD1	CAWRRDRGYTEAFF	TGTGCCTGGAGACGGGACAGGGGATACACTGAAGCTTTCTTT
-	TRBJ1-6	TRBV10-3	TRBD1	CAISEASGTGGNSPLHF	TGTGCCATCAGTGAGGCCTCGGGGACAGGAGGGAATTCACCCCTCCACTTT
once	TRBJ2-5	TRBV15	-	CATSRDSMGGRQVTRRTQYF	TGTGCCACCAGCAGAGATTCGATGGGGGGGCGTCAGGTGACAAGAAGGACCCAGTACTTC
-	TRBJ1-2	TRBV19	TRBD1	CASSTRTGRNYGYTF	TGTGCCAGTAGCACCCGGACAGGAAGGAACTATGGCTACACCTTC
-	TRBJ2-5	TRBV6-5	TRBD2	CASSSLTSGRAKTQYF	TGTGCCAGCAGTTCCTTGACTAGCGGGAGGGCAAAGACCCAGTACTTC
-	TRBJ2-1	TRBV7-9	TRBD1	CASSPAGTGGNEQFF	TGTGCCAGCAGCCCCGCCGGGACAGGGGGGAATGAGCAGTTCTTC
-	TRBJ2-3	TRBV7-9	-	CASSLGVALTRTDTQYF	TGTGCCAGCAGCTTAGGAGTCGCTTTAACGCGCACAGATACGCAGTATTTT